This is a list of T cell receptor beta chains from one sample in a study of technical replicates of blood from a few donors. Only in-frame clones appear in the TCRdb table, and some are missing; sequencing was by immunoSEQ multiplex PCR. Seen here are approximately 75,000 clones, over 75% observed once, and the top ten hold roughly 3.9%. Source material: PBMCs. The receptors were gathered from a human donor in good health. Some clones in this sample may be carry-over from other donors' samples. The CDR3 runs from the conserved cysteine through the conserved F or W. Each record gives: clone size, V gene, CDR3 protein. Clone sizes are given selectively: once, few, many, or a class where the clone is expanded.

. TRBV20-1 CSAKTVYEQYF
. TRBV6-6 CASSGQVLGGPQHF
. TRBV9 CASSAVGEVGTQYF
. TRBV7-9 CASSHGQYNEQFF
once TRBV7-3 CAAGQGLYSNQPQHF
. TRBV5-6 CASSFLMAGLNTEAFF
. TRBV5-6 CASSRWASGYNEQFF
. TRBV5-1 CASSLAQSWTDLSEQFF
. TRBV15 CATSRGRDRADTF
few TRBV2 CASSLQENIQYF
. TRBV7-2 CASSLGWHGYTF